The rows below give T cell receptor beta chains drawn from one sample of a study of T-cell reconstitution after alpha-beta-depleted transplantation in children. TCRdb fed the PCR reads into MiXCR, producing one record per CDR3 protein. The sample yields a few hundred thousand distinct CDR3 sequences, over 20% seen once. The sequencing used PBMCs, collected before TCRalphabeta/CD19-depleted stem cell transplant. The source is a girl aged 2-10 years with Fanconi anemia, due to receive a stem cell transplant. CDR3s include the opening cysteine and the closing phenylalanine or tryptophan. D genes are given only for firm matches.

CDR3aa: CASSEYRVASNTGELFF; d_gene: .; j_gene: TRBJ2-2; v_gene: TRBV25-1
CDR3aa: CSAVTWEGETQYF; d_gene: .; j_gene: TRBJ2-5; v_gene: TRBV20-1
CDR3aa: CASSYSAGNTGELFF; d_gene: .; j_gene: TRBJ2-2; v_gene: TRBV6-2/TRBV6-3
CDR3aa: CASSLDSGANVLTF; d_gene: .; j_gene: TRBJ2-6; v_gene: TRBV5-1
CDR3aa: CASSYIPGGNQPQHF; d_gene: .; j_gene: TRBJ1-5; v_gene: TRBV6-2/TRBV6-3
CDR3aa: CASSLTRIGNNEQFF; d_gene: .; j_gene: TRBJ2-1; v_gene: TRBV12-3/TRBV12-4
CDR3aa: CSSFPFLPSGVHNEQFF; d_gene: TRBD2; j_gene: TRBJ2-1; v_gene: TRBV29-1
CDR3aa: CASSFRISGAFLSGANVLTF; d_gene: .; j_gene: TRBJ2-6; v_gene: TRBV7-2
CDR3aa: CASSQSLGVLDTQYF; d_gene: .; j_gene: TRBJ2-3; v_gene: TRBV4-2
CDR3aa: CASSLPTGVGETQYF; d_gene: TRBD1; j_gene: TRBJ2-5; v_gene: TRBV28
CDR3aa: CSVEGLDQETQYF; d_gene: TRBD2; j_gene: TRBJ2-5; v_gene: TRBV29-1
CDR3aa: CASSQVRLAGGEQFF; d_gene: TRBD2; j_gene: TRBJ2-1; v_gene: TRBV4-2
CDR3aa: CASSQSGLAGVVYTGELFF; d_gene: TRBD2; j_gene: TRBJ2-2; v_gene: TRBV7-2
CDR3aa: CSASWRAYYEQYF; d_gene: .; j_gene: TRBJ2-7; v_gene: TRBV20-1
CDR3aa: CASSFQGGHEQYF; d_gene: .; j_gene: TRBJ2-7; v_gene: TRBV27
CDR3aa: CASSLVGRNQETQYF; d_gene: .; j_gene: TRBJ2-5; v_gene: TRBV5-4
CDR3aa: CASSLGSLEQYF; d_gene: .; j_gene: TRBJ2-7; v_gene: TRBV7-9
CDR3aa: CSARDRVYEKLFF; d_gene: .; j_gene: TRBJ1-4; v_gene: TRBV20-1
CDR3aa: CSVEETGIGEQYF; d_gene: TRBD1; j_gene: TRBJ2-7; v_gene: TRBV29-1
CDR3aa: CASSLNSGPYNEQFF; d_gene: .; j_gene: TRBJ2-1; v_gene: TRBV5-1
CDR3aa: CASSLDLGGPLRQETQYF; d_gene: TRBD2; j_gene: TRBJ2-5; v_gene: TRBV11-2
CDR3aa: CSVETAGSSYEQYF; d_gene: .; j_gene: TRBJ2-7; v_gene: TRBV29-1
CDR3aa: CASSTQVGARSYNEQFF; d_gene: .; j_gene: TRBJ2-1; v_gene: TRBV27
CDR3aa: CASSQGTQPQHF; d_gene: .; j_gene: TRBJ1-5; v_gene: TRBV3-1
CDR3aa: CASSTTSGQPYEQYF; d_gene: TRBD2; j_gene: TRBJ2-7; v_gene: TRBV11-2
CDR3aa: CSATRGRDSYNEQFF; d_gene: .; j_gene: TRBJ2-1; v_gene: TRBV20-1
CDR3aa: CASSPSRGRAPYEQYF; d_gene: TRBD2; j_gene: TRBJ2-7; v_gene: TRBV7-2
CDR3aa: CASSLKIGSGGYEQYF; d_gene: .; j_gene: TRBJ2-7; v_gene: TRBV7-6
CDR3aa: CSGGHSGELFF; d_gene: .; j_gene: TRBJ2-2; v_gene: TRBV29-1
CDR3aa: CSARAGETQYF; d_gene: .; j_gene: TRBJ2-5; v_gene: TRBV20-1
CDR3aa: CASSVGGQETQYF; d_gene: .; j_gene: TRBJ2-5; v_gene: TRBV9
CDR3aa: CASSERRGPFNGQFF; d_gene: .; j_gene: TRBJ2-1; v_gene: TRBV10-2
CDR3aa: CSVEARTSTDTQYF; d_gene: .; j_gene: TRBJ2-3; v_gene: TRBV29-1
CDR3aa: CATSDYRGRIDNEQFF; d_gene: TRBD1; j_gene: TRBJ2-1; v_gene: TRBV24-1
CDR3aa: CASSPGDGPYEQYF; d_gene: .; j_gene: TRBJ2-7; v_gene: TRBV5-4
CDR3aa: CSAPVPGLPYNEQFF; d_gene: TRBD2; j_gene: TRBJ2-1; v_gene: TRBV20-1
CDR3aa: CASSYSLAGPYEQYF; d_gene: TRBD2; j_gene: TRBJ2-7; v_gene: TRBV6-5
CDR3aa: CASSLEGTISYEQYF; d_gene: TRBD2; j_gene: TRBJ2-7; v_gene: TRBV5-1
CDR3aa: CSAGVGQRTYEQYF; d_gene: TRBD1; j_gene: TRBJ2-7; v_gene: TRBV29-1
CDR3aa: CASSRDMTGLLQETQYF; d_gene: TRBD1; j_gene: TRBJ2-5; v_gene: TRBV5-1
CDR3aa: CASSAQRGGPDTQYF; d_gene: TRBD2; j_gene: TRBJ2-3; v_gene: TRBV7-3
CDR3aa: CSVGSSGSPYEQYF; d_gene: TRBD2; j_gene: TRBJ2-7; v_gene: TRBV29-1
CDR3aa: CASSPQADSTDTQYF; d_gene: .; j_gene: TRBJ2-3; v_gene: TRBV18
CDR3aa: CASSLDRGRLADTQYF; d_gene: TRBD1; j_gene: TRBJ2-3; v_gene: TRBV28
CDR3aa: CASSYSGLAGVLTGELFF; d_gene: TRBD2; j_gene: TRBJ2-2; v_gene: TRBV6-5
CDR3aa: CASSPLMAVEQFF; d_gene: .; j_gene: TRBJ2-1; v_gene: TRBV7-2
CDR3aa: CASSLTGAGANVLTF; d_gene: TRBD1; j_gene: TRBJ2-6; v_gene: TRBV7-3
CDR3aa: CASSGGMTYEQYF; d_gene: .; j_gene: TRBJ2-7; v_gene: TRBV6-1
CDR3aa: CSVDVLAVRETQYF; d_gene: TRBD2; j_gene: TRBJ2-5; v_gene: TRBV29-1
CDR3aa: CSVGQGIYEQYF; d_gene: .; j_gene: TRBJ2-7; v_gene: TRBV29-1
CDR3aa: CSAAWTLALAPPYF; d_gene: .; j_gene: TRBJ2-5; v_gene: TRBV20-1
CDR3aa: CASSRTSVSYEQYF; d_gene: TRBD2; j_gene: TRBJ2-7; v_gene: TRBV11-2
CDR3aa: CSARSLTRIFGDEQFF; d_gene: .; j_gene: TRBJ2-1; v_gene: TRBV20-1
CDR3aa: CSARDRADTQYF; d_gene: .; j_gene: TRBJ2-3; v_gene: TRBV20-1
CDR3aa: CASRALGLWPNNSPLHF; d_gene: .; j_gene: TRBJ1-6; v_gene: TRBV6-2/TRBV6-3
CDR3aa: CASSLAGGPSYEQYF; d_gene: TRBD2; j_gene: TRBJ2-7; v_gene: TRBV7-3
CDR3aa: CASSFASPLHF; d_gene: .; j_gene: TRBJ1-6; v_gene: TRBV28
CDR3aa: CAMRRESPSTDTQYF; d_gene: TRBD2; j_gene: TRBJ2-3; v_gene: TRBV10-3
CDR3aa: CASSVLRGSYEQYF; d_gene: .; j_gene: TRBJ2-7; v_gene: TRBV28